These 20 T cell receptor beta chains share one sample of origin, sequenced in a study of CD8 T cells in ankylosing spondylitis. From the 5' RACE reads, TCRdb called clonotypes with MiXCR, one entry per CDR3 protein. Found here are hundreds of thousands of distinct CDR3 sequences, roughly 32% of them singletons; the top ten hold 4% to 5.5%. The sample comprised blood, either unsorted or a sorted T cell fraction (not recorded which). The receptors originated from a male donor with ankylosing spondylitis or in good health (not recorded which).

This clonotype was seen more than once but under ten times. The gene calls are TRBV5-1 and TRBJ2-3, with a tentative D call TRBD2 (6 bases). The CDR3 covers 14 residues. Germline V gives CDR1 SGHRS, CDR2 YFSETQ. V lost 5 bases, J lost 2 bases, and 12 bases lay in between. The CDR3 region has the DNA TGCGCCAGCAGTGGCGGGGCAAACACAGATACGCAGTATTTT. It is translated as CASSGGANTDTQYF.

This chain links TRBV12-3 or TRBV12-4 with TRBJ2-2; D gene ambiguous. The CDR3 length is 16 residues. The ends were cut back, 6 bases at V and 7 bases at J, with 21 bases in the middle. In nucleotides, the CDR3 is TGTGCCAGCAGACCTACCCTGGGCGAGGCCGGCGGGGAGCTGTTTTTT. It translates to CASRPTLGEAGGELFF.

V usage is TRBV6-2 or TRBV6-3 and J usage is TRBJ1-2; TRBD1 aligns across 9 bases. The CDR3 has 12 amino acids. CDR1 and CDR2 (germline): MNHEY, SVGEGT. After removal of 4 bases from V and 9 bases from J, the junction contained 3 bases not matched to a gene. The CDR3 DNA is TGTGCCAGCAGTTTGGGGACAGGGCGCTACACCTTC. As protein: CASSLGTGRYTF.

This clonotype was counted between two and nine times. The chain uses TRBV20-1 and TRBJ2-3, with a weak D call TRBD1 (6 bases). The CDR3 has 8 amino acids. Germline loops: CDR1 DFQATT, CDR2 SNEGSKA (reference sequence). The V gene lost 5 bases and the J gene lost 15 bases, with 9 bases spanning the gap. The CDR3 here is CSAGGLYF. CDR3 in DNA: TGCAGTGCTGGGGGCCTTTATTTT.

The chain has TRBV10-3 and TRBJ1-5; TRBD1 matches at 11 bases. Per the germline V gene, CDR1 is ENHRY and CDR2 is SYGVKD. Germline trimming cut 6 bases from V and 0 bases from J; bases unmatched to any gene: 7. This CDR3 has 17 residues. DNA for the CDR3: TGTGCCATCAGGGACAGGGGGCAGGGGGATAGCAATCAGCCCCAGCATTTT. The encoded protein is CAIRDRGQGDSNQPQHF.

This clonotype has more than one count but fewer than ten. V usage is TRBV12-3 or TRBV12-4 and J usage is TRBJ2-2; possibly TRBD2 for D (6 bases). The ends were cut back, 0 bases at V and 4 bases at J, with 12 bases in the middle. The CDR3 length is 16 residues. The CDR3 loop reads CASSLARRRGTGELFF. The CDR3 DNA reads TGTGCCAGCAGTTTAGCGCGGAGGAGGGGCACCGGGGAGCTGTTTTTT.

In this sample, this clonotype turned up a few times. This rearrangement joins TRBV20-1 to TRBJ1-2; D not certain. With 0 bases removed from V and 7 bases from J, the gap between germline ends came to 9 bases. Germline loops: CDR1 DFQATT, CDR2 SNEGSKA (reference sequence). CDR3 length: 12 residues. The CDR3 is CSAREGLVGYTF. Here the CDR3 DNA reads TGCAGTGCTAGAGAAGGGTTGGTTGGCTACACCTTC.

The J gene is TRBJ2-3, the V gene TRBV7-6; TRBD1 or TRBD2 may be the D gene (5 bases each). The CDR3 contains 16 residues. V lost 3 bases and J lost 5, with 18 bases in between. Germline V gene sequence: CDR1 SGHVS, CDR2 FNYEAQ. The CDR3 spells CASSFGTKGERDTQYF. CDR3 coding DNA: TGTGCCAGCAGCTTCGGGACCAAAGGGGAACGAGATACGCAGTATTTT.

This clonotype showed up just a few times. J is TRBJ1-6 and V is TRBV27; D gene uncertain. V lost 5 bases, J lost 12 bases, and 17 bases lay in between. The CDR3 spans 14 residues. Germline V gene lookup returns CDR1 MNHEY and CDR2 SMNVEV (reference sequence). CDR3 amino acids: CASSRTPRGGPLHF. Here the CDR3 DNA reads TGTGCCAGCAGTAGGACCCCTCGGGGTGGACCCCTCCACTTT.

The CDR3 loop is CSARAPRTGGNSPLHF. The DNA of the CDR3 is TGCAGTGCTAGAGCCCCTCGGACAGGGGGAAATTCACCCCTCCACTTT. The chain combines TRBV20-1 with TRBJ1-6, with 10 bases identical to TRBD1. Germline CDR1 DFQATT, CDR2 SNEGSKA (reference sequence). The CDR3 runs 16 residues. V was clipped by 1 base and J by 7 bases; unmatched bases: 7.

This chain uses TRBV3-1 with TRBJ2-2; D ambiguous. Germline CDR1 is LGHDT and CDR2 is YNNKEL (reference sequence). Trimming removed 2 bases at V and 6 bases at J, with 10 bases between. This CDR3 spans 14 amino acids. DNA for the CDR3: TGTGCCAGCAGCCAAACCGGCCCTCCCGGGGAGCTGTTTTTT. Protein: CASSQTGPPGELFF.

The rearrangement uses TRBV10-3 and TRBJ1-2, with unresolved D. Germline V gives CDR1 ENHRY, CDR2 SYGVKD. The CDR3 length is 13 residues. Trimming removed 8 bases at V and 2 bases at J, with 12 bases between. The CDR3 loop reads CAIRGPVNYGYTF. The DNA of the CDR3 is TGTGCCATCCGAGGACCGGTCAACTATGGCTACACCTTC.

Only a few counts were recorded for this clonotype. This chain uses TRBV5-5 with TRBJ2-1, with D perhaps matching TRBD2 (5 bases). Germline V CDR1 and CDR2: SGHKS, YYEKEE (reference sequence). Trimming shortened V by 1 base and J by 8 bases, and 10 bases separated the two germline ends. CDR3 size: 13 residues. CDR3 sequence (DNA): TGTGCCAGCAGCTTGACTAGATTGGATGAGCAGTTCTTC. Amino acids: CASSLTRLDEQFF.

The chain carries TRBV7-9 and TRBJ2-1; the D gene is possibly TRBD2 (6 bases). The CDR3 contains 13 residues. Trimming cost V 5 bases and J 12 bases, with 17 bases left between them. Germline V gene data show CDR1 as SEHNR and CDR2 as FQNEAQ (reference sequence). The chain's CDR3 is CASSTPGTLMQFF. In DNA, the CDR3 is TGTGCCAGCAGCACCCCCGGGACTCTAATGCAGTTCTTC.

This clonotype came up many times. This sequence joins TRBV6-5 and TRBJ2-1; D may correspond to TRBD1 or TRBD2 (5 bases each). CDR3 size: 13 residues. In germline, CDR1 is MNHEY, CDR2 SVGAGI. V dropped 0 bases and J dropped 8 bases, with 8 bases sitting between them. Written as DNA, the CDR3 is TGTGCCAGCAGTTACTCGAGGGGATATGAGCAGTTCTTC. Its translation: CASSYSRGYEQFF.

This sequence joins TRBV7-2 and TRBJ2-4; D is perhaps TRBD1 or TRBD2 (5 bases each). Germline CDR1 is SGHTA and CDR2 is FQGNSA. Trimming cost V 4 bases and J 3 bases, with 16 bases left between them. This CDR3 has 16 residues. The CDR3 coding sequence is TGTGCCAGCAGCTGGGGGTCGGCCAGGGTCAAAAACATTCAGTACTTC. It is translated as CASSWGSARVKNIQYF.

The chain joins TRBV5-8 to TRBJ2-7; D unclear. This CDR3 is built from 13 residues. The germline V and J ends were trimmed by 1 base and 4 bases, with 9 bases remaining between them. Germline assignment: CDR1 SGHTS and CDR2 YDEGEE. The CDR3: CASSLHGRYEQYF. The CDR3 nucleotides read TGTGCCAGCAGCTTGCACGGACGGTACGAGCAGTACTTC.

CDR3 in DNA: TGCAGCGTTGGACGTCGAGAGATCCAAGAGACCCAGTACTTC. This gives the protein CSVGRREIQETQYF. This chain connects TRBV29-1 to TRBJ2-5; D is undetermined. Germline V gene sequence: CDR1 SQVTM, CDR2 ANQGSEA. CDR3 length equals 14 residues. V lost 4 bases and J lost 1, with 13 bases in between.

This clonotype was detected only a few times. The J gene is TRBJ2-7, the V gene TRBV29-1; 10 bases line up with TRBD1. The CDR3 runs 14 residues. With 5 bases clipped from V and 7 bases from J, the junction kept 11 bases outside the gene matches. Germline V lookup: CDR1 SQVTM, CDR2 ANQGSEA. The DNA of the CDR3 is TGCAGCGTTCGGGGGACAGGGGCTTTTGGAGAGCAGTACTTC. This codes for CSVRGTGAFGEQYF.

The J gene is TRBJ2-1, the V gene TRBV29-1, with D possibly matching TRBD1 (6 bases). This CDR3 is built from 12 residues. The germline V gene has CDR1 SQVTM and CDR2 ANQGSEA. Trimming took 4 bases from V and 8 from J, leaving 12 bases between them. The CDR3 bases are TGCAGCGTTGGAGGCCAGGGGTATGAGCAGTTCTTC. Its translation: CSVGGQGYEQFF.